The rows below give T cell receptor beta chains drawn from one sample of a study of T-cell reconstitution after alpha-beta-depleted transplantation in children. TCRdb analysed the PCR reads with MiXCR anew, one entry per CDR3 protein. The repertoire includes roughly 220,000 distinct CDR3 sequences, approximately 9.7% of them detected once, and about 5% sits in the top ten. The sample here was PBMCs from the stem cell graft donor, taken from the stem cell graft. These receptors were obtained from a human donor who donated a stem cell graft to a child with SCID. Both conserved end residues are part of each CDR3. The order of the fields is J gene, V gene, clone size, D gene, CDR3 DNA, CDR3 protein. A D gene is named only where the DNA matches it firmly. The listing skips clone size in some rows; elsewhere it reads once, few, many or a size class.

TRBJ1-1,TRBV5-6,many,NA,TGTGCCAGCAGCTTGGTTAGAGAGGGATCGGGGACTGAAGCTTTCTTT,CASSLVREGSGTEAFF
TRBJ2-4,TRBV11-2,many,NA,TGTGCCAGCAGCTTAGGGGAGCGGCCCTTCAACATTCAGTACTTC,CASSLGERPFNIQYF
TRBJ1-2,TRBV3-1,many,TRBD1,TGTGCCAGCAGCCGGGGGACAGCAGTATTCTACACCTTC,CASSRGTAVFYTF
TRBJ2-5,TRBV12-3/TRBV12-4,many,NA,TGTGCCAGCAGGGTCTCGGGTTGGTTGGAGACCCAGTACTTC,CASRVSGWLETQYF
TRBJ1-2,TRBV15,many,NA,TGTGCCACCAGCAGAGGACCAGGGACTATGGACTATGGCTACACCTTC,CATSRGPGTMDYGYTF
TRBJ2-1,TRBV5-1,many,TRBD2,TGCGCCAGCAGCTTGGGCTTCAGCGGGGGCGGTGTTAATGAGCAGTTCTTC,CASSLGFSGGGVNEQFF
TRBJ2-5,TRBV10-3,many,NA,TGTGCCTCCTCGCGGGACCCTTCCCAAGAGACCCAGTACTTC,CASSRDPSQETQYF
TRBJ1-4,TRBV6-5,many,NA,TGTGCCAGCAGTTACGGACAGAGCCTGGTAAAACTGTTTTTT,CASSYGQSLVKLFF
TRBJ2-6,TRBV20-1,many,NA,TGCAGTGCTAGAGCTGGGTCTGGGGCCAACGTCCTGACTTTC,CSARAGSGANVLTF
TRBJ2-4,TRBV5-1,many,NA,TGCGCCAGCAGCTTGGCGGCAGGGTGGGACATTCAGTACTTC,CASSLAAGWDIQYF
TRBJ2-7,TRBV30,few,TRBD1,TGTGCCTGGAGTGTGACAGGGGGAGCGGAGCAGTACTTC,CAWSVTGGAEQYF
TRBJ2-3,TRBV6-4,many,NA,TGTGCCAGCAGTGACAGCGGGACAGGCCAAACAGATACGCAGTATTTT,CASSDSGTGQTDTQYF
TRBJ1-2,TRBV7-2,many,NA,TGTGCCAGCAGCTTCCGCGGGGGAATTAACTATGGCTACACCTTC,CASSFRGGINYGYTF
TRBJ1-4,TRBV12-3/TRBV12-4,many,TRBD1,TGTGCCAGCAGTCGCGGACAGGCGGGAAACGAAAAACTGTTTTTT,CASSRGQAGNEKLFF
TRBJ2-4,TRBV20-1,many,NA,TGCAGTGCTAGAGATCCCGTCGGGTACATTCAGTACTTC,CSARDPVGYIQYF
TRBJ2-7,TRBV5-5,many,NA,TGTGCCAGCAGCTTTGGGGTCCACGAGCAGTACTTC,CASSFGVHEQYF
TRBJ2-2,TRBV5-5,NA,NA,TGTGCCAGCAGCTTGACAGGACCGGGCATCGGGGAGCTGTTTTTT,CASSLTGPGIGELFF
TRBJ2-1,TRBV20-1,few,TRBD1,TGCAGTGCTAGCCCTTCTGACAGGGGGAATTACAATGAGCAGTTCTTC,CSASPSDRGNYNEQFF
TRBJ2-7,TRBV6-5,NA,NA,TGTGCCACCCGGCGGGGATTGGAGCAGTACTTC,CATRRGLEQYF
TRBJ2-1,TRBV12-3/TRBV12-4,many,NA,TGTGCCAGCAGTTTAGACGGGGTGTTCTACAATGAGCAGTTCTTC,CASSLDGVFYNEQFF
TRBJ1-5,TRBV11-2,few,NA,TGTGCCAGCAGCTTAGGCCGGGGAGGAGCTTATCGTCCTCAGCCCCAGCATTTT,CASSLGRGGAYRPQPQHF
TRBJ1-1,TRBV7-2,many,NA,TGTGCCAGCAGCCCTCAGACAGAGCAAGCTTTCTTT,CASSPQTEQAFF
TRBJ2-3,TRBV4-2,many,TRBD2,TGTGCCAGCAGCCTGTGGAGAAGCGGGGGGTCCGACACAGATACGCAGTATTTT,CASSLWRSGGSDTDTQYF
TRBJ1-6,TRBV27,many,NA,TGTGCCAGCAGTTTATCTGCGACTAGGGGCGAATCACCCCTCCACTTT,CASSLSATRGESPLHF
TRBJ2-3,TRBV7-2,many,TRBD2,TGTGCCAGCAGCCGGGCGAGCGGGGGGGATACGCAGTATTTT,CASSRASGGDTQYF
TRBJ2-2,TRBV12-3/TRBV12-4,many,NA,TGTGCCAGCAGCCGCCTGTATACCGGGGAGCTGTTTTTT,CASSRLYTGELFF
TRBJ2-1,TRBV5-1,many,TRBD2,TGCGCCAGCAGCTTGATCCAGCGGGGGAGTTACAATGAGCAGTTCTTC,CASSLIQRGSYNEQFF
TRBJ1-2,TRBV6-5,NA,NA,TGTGCCAGCAGTTACCTGGGCAGGTCATTCTATGGCTACACCTTC,CASSYLGRSFYGYTF
TRBJ2-7,TRBV11-2,NA,NA,TGTGCCAGCAGCCTCCGGGGCAACGAGCAGTACTTC,CASSLRGNEQYF
TRBJ1-4,TRBV5-1,many,TRBD1,TGCGCCAGCAGCCGGGACAGCAATGAAAAACTGTTTTTT,CASSRDSNEKLFF
TRBJ2-5,TRBV27,few,NA,TGTGCCAGCAGTTTGGAGGGGGCCGGGTCGGAGACCCAGTACTTC,CASSLEGAGSETQYF
TRBJ2-2,TRBV4-1,many,TRBD1,TGCGCCAGCAGGCGCACAGGGGGGCCCGGGGAGCTGTTTTTT,CASRRTGGPGELFF
TRBJ1-5,TRBV5-6,NA,TRBD1,TGTGCCAGCAGCCGGGGACAGGGGGCAGGTCAGCCCCAGCATTTT,CASSRGQGAGQPQHF
TRBJ2-1,TRBV4-2,many,NA,TGTGCCAGCAGCCAAAACGGGGGTAGCTCCTACAATGAGCAGTTCTTC,CASSQNGGSSYNEQFF
TRBJ2-3,TRBV20-1,many,NA,TGCAGTGCTAGACCTAACCCTAGCGTCCTGGATACGCAGTATTTT,CSARPNPSVLDTQYF
TRBJ2-5,TRBV5-1,many,NA,TGCGCCAGCAGCTTGTGGGGGCCTGAGACCCAGTACTTC,CASSLWGPETQYF
TRBJ2-5,TRBV10-3,NA,TRBD2,TGTGCCATCAGTCCGCTAGCGGGGCCCCCGGAGACCCAGTACTTC,CAISPLAGPPETQYF
TRBJ2-1,TRBV5-1,many,TRBD2,TGCGCCAGCAGAAGCGGGGGGGCCCGACACAATGAGCAGTTCTTC,CASRSGGARHNEQFF
TRBJ2-5,TRBV5-1,many,TRBD2,TGCGCCAGCAGCGCGGAGACTAGCGAAAACCAAGAGACCCAGTACTTC,CASSAETSENQETQYF
TRBJ1-1,TRBV19,many,NA,TGTGCCAGTAGTAATAGTGACAAACGGGCTGAAGCTTTCTTT,CASSNSDKRAEAFF
TRBJ2-3,TRBV20-1,many,NA,TGCAGTGCTAGACTTTCTCCGGAGGGTGGCGGCTACCCGAGCGGCACAGATACGCAGTATTTT,CSARLSPEGGGYPSGTDTQYF
TRBJ1-1,TRBV5-1,many,TRBD1,TGCGCCAGCAGCCACCCAGGGGGGAACACTGAAGCTTTCTTT,CASSHPGGNTEAFF
TRBJ2-5,TRBV5-1,NA,TRBD2,TGCGCCAGCAGGACCCCCGGGACTAGCGGGGGGCCGCGAGAGACCCAGTACTTC,CASRTPGTSGGPRETQYF
TRBJ2-7,TRBV10-3,many,NA,TGTGCCATCAGGGGAGGACGGGATTACGAGCAGTACTTC,CAIRGGRDYEQYF
TRBJ2-2,TRBV12-3/TRBV12-4,NA,NA,TGTGCCAGCTGTTTGTACATCTCTGGACGGGGATCCAACACCGGGGAGCCGTTTTTT,CASCLYISGRGSNTGEPFF
TRBJ2-1,TRBV5-1,many,TRBD1,TGCGCCAGCAGCTTACAGGGGGGAAATGAGCAGTTCTTC,CASSLQGGNEQFF
TRBJ2-5,TRBV6-2/TRBV6-3,many,NA,TGTGCCAGCAATAACAGGATCCAAGAGACCCAGTACTTC,CASNNRIQETQYF